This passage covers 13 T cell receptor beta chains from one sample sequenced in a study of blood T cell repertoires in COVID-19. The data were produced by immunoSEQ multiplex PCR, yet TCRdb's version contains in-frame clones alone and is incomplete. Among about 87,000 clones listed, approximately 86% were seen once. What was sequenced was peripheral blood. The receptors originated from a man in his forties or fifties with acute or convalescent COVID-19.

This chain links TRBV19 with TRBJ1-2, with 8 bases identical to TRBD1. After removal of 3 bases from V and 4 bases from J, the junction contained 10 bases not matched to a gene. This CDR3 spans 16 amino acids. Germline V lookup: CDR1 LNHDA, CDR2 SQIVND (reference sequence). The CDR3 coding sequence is TGTGCCAGTAGTATGGGAGGAGACAGGGGCGGCTATGGCTACACCTTC. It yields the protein CASSMGGDRGGYGYTF.

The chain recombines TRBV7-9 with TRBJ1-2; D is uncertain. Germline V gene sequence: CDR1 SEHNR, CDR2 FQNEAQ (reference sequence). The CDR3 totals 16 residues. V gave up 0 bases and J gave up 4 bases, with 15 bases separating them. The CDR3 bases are TGTGCCAGCAGCTTAGCGGTAGGCAGGCTGGTCTATGGCTACACCTTC. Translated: CASSLAVGRLVYGYTF.

CDR3: CAWSVGTGSDYGYTF. The CDR3 DNA follows: TGTGCCTGGAGTGTAGGGACAGGGTCGGACTATGGCTACACCTTC. The chain uses TRBV30 and TRBJ1-2, with 9 bases fitting TRBD1. The germline V gene has CDR1 GTSNPN and CDR2 SVGIG (reference sequence). V lost 0 bases, J lost 3 bases, and 5 bases stayed unmatched. The CDR3 runs 15 residues.

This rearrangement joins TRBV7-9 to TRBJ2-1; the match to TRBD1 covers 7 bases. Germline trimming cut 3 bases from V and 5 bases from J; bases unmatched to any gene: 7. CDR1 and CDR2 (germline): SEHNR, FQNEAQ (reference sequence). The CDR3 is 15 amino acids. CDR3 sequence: CASSLYSGTDNEQFF. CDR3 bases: TGTGCCAGCAGCTTGTACTCCGGGACAGACAATGAGCAGTTCTTC. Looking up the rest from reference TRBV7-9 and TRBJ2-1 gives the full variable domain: DTGVSQNPRHKITKRGQNVTFRCDPISEHNRLYWYRQTLGQGPEFLTYFQNEAQLEKSRLLSDRFSAERPKGSFSTLEIQRTEQGDSAMYLCASSLYSGTDNEQFFGPGTRLTVL.

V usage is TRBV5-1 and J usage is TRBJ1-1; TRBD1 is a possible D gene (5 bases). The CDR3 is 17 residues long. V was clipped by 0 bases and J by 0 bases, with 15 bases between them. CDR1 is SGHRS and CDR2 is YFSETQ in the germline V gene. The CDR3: CASSLASGLLVNTEAFF. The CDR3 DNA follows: TGCGCCAGCAGCTTGGCCTCAGGGCTCCTAGTGAACACTGAAGCTTTCTTT.

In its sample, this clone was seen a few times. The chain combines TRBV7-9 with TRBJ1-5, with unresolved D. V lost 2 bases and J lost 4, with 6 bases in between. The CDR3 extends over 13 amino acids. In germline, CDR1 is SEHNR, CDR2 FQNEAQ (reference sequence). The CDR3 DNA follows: TGTGCCAGCAGCTTATCCCAGAATCAGCCCCAGCATTTT. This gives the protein CASSLSQNQPQHF.

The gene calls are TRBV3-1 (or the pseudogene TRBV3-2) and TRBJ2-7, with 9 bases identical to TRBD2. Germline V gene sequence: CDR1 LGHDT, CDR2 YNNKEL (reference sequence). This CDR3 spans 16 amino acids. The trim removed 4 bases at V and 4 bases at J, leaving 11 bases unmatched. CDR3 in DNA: TGTGCCAGCAGCCCCCGTAGCGGGGGTCCCTGGTACGAGCAGTACTTC. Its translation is CASSPRSGGPWYEQYF.

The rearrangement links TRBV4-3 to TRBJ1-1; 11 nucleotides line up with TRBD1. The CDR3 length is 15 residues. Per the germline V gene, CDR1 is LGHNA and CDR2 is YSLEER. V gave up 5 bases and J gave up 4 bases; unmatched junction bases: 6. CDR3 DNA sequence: TGCGCCAGCAGCATCTCAGGACAGGGGGCCACTGAAGCTTTCTTT. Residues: CASSISGQGATEAFF.

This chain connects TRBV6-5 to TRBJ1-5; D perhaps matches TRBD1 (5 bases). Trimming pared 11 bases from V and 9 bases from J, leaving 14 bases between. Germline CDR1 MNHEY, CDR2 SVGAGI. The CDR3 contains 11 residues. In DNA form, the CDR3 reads TGTGCCTCCTCCGGGGGGTTGCCCCAGCATTTT. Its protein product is CASSGGLPQHF.

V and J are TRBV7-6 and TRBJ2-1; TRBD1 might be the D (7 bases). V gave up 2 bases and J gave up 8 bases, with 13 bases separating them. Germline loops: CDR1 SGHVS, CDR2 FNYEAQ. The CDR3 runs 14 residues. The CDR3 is CASSLNRGGYEQFF. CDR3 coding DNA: TGTGCCAGCAGCTTAAACAGGGGAGGCTATGAGCAGTTCTTC.

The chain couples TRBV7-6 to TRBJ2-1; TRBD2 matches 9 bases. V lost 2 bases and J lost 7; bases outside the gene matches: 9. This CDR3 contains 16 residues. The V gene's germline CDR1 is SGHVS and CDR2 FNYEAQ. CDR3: CASSLRASSGKNEQFF. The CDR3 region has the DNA TGTGCCAGCAGCTTACGGGCGTCTAGCGGGAAGAATGAGCAGTTCTTC.

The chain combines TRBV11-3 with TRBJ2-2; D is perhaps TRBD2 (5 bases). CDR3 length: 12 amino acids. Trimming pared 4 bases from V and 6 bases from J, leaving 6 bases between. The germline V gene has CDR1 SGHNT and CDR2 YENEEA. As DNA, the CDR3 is TGTGCCAGCAGCTGGAGGTCCGGGGAGCTGTTTTTT. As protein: CASSWRSGELFF.

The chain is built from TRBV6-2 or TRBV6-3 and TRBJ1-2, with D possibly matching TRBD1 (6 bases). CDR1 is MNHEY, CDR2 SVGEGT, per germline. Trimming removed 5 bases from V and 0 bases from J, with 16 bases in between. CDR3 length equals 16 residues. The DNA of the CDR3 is TGTGCCAGCAGTATCTATCCAGGGGCAGCTAACTATGGCTACACCTTC. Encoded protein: CASSIYPGAANYGYTF.